This paragraph reports one T cell receptor (beta chain). This specimen belongs to a study of blood T cell repertoires in COVID-19. About the research overall: The United States, Italy and Spain supplied acute and convalescent COVID-19 samples.

The CDR3 runs 16 residues. The ends lost 6 bases at V and 4 bases at J; junction bases unmatched: 9. Germline V gene data show CDR1 as LNHDA and CDR2 as SQIVND (reference sequence). How the authors handled the data: Estimates of nucleated cell counts were drawn from the amplification of reference gene primers. Method: immunoSEQ multiplex PCR; TCRdb's copy keeps in-frame clones and lacks some. That table supplies the V and J calls and clone size; D and trimming were determined from the DNA. This table has around 100,000 clones, over 65% appearing once. The clonotype was recovered from a man aged 55 to 70 with acute or convalescent COVID-19. Sequencing was carried out using peripheral blood. The chain recombines TRBV19 with TRBJ1-5; 10 bases align to TRBD1. Here the CDR3 reads CASSLMGQGLNQPQHF. The CDR3 DNA follows: TGTGCCAGTAGCCTGATGGGACAGGGGTTGAATCAGCCCCAGCATTTT.